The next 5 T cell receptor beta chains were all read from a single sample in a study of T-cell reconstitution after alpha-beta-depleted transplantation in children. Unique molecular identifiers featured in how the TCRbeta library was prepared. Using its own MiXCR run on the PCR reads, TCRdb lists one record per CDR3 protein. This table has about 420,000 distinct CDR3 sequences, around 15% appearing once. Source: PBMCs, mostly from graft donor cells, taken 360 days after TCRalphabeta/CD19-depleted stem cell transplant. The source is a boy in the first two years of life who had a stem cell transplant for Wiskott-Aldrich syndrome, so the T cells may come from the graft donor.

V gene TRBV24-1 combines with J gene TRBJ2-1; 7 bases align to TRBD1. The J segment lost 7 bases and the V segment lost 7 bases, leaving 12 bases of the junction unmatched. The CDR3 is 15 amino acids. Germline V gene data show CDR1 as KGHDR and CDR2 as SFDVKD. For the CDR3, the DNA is TGTGCCACCAGCGGATTTAGGACAGGAGATAATGAGCAGTTCTTC. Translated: CATSGFRTGDNEQFF.

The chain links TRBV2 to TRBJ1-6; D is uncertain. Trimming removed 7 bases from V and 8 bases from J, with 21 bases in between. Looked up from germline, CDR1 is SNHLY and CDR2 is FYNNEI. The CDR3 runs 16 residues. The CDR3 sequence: CASTLRPRVVHSPLHF. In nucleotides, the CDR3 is TGTGCCAGCACCCTTAGGCCACGGGTCGTCCATTCACCCCTCCACTTT.

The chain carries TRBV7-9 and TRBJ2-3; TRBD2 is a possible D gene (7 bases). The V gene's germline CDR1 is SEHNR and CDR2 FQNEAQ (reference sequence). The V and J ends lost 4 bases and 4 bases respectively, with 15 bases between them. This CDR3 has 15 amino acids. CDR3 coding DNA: TGTGCCAGCAGCTCTCCAAACGGGGGGCCAGATACGCAGTATTTT. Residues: CASSSPNGGPDTQYF.

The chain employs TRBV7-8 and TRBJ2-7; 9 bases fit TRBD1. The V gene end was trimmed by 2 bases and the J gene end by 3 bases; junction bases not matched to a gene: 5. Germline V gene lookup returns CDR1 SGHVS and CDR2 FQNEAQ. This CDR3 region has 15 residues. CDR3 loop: CASSLRTGVFYEQYF. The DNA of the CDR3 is TGTGCCAGCAGCTTAAGGACAGGGGTCTTCTACGAGCAGTACTTC. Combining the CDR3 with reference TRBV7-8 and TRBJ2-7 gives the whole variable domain GAGVSQSPRYKVAKRGQDVALRCDPISGHVSLFWYQQALGQGPEFLTYFQNEAQLDKSGLPSDRFFAERPEGSVSTLKIQRTQQEDSAVYLCASSLRTGVFYEQYFGPGTRLTVT.

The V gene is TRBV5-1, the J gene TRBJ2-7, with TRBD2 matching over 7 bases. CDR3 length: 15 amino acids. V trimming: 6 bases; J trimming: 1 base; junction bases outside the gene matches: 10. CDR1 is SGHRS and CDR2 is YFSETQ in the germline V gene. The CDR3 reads CASKGGPTISYEQYF. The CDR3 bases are TGCGCCAGCAAGGGAGGGCCGACTATTTCCTACGAGCAGTACTTC.